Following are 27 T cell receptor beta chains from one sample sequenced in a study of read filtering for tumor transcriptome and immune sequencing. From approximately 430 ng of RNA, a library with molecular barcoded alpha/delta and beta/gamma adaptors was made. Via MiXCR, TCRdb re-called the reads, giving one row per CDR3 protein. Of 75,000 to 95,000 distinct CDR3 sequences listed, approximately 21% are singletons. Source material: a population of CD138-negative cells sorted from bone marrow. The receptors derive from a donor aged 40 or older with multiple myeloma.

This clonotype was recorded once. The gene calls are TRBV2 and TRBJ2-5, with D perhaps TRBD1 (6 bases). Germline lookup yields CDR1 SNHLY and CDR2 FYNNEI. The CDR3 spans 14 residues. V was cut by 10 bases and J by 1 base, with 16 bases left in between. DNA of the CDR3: TGTGCCAACTCCTTAGGACAGTTCCAAGAGACCCAGTACTTC. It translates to CANSLGQFQETQYF.

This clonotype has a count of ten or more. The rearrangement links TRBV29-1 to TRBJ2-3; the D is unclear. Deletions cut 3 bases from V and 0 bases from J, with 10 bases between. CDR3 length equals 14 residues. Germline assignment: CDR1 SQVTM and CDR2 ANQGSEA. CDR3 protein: CSVDPQASTDTQYF. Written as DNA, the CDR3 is TGCAGCGTTGACCCGCAGGCGAGCACAGATACGCAGTATTTT.

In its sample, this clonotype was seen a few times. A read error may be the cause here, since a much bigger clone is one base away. The CDR3 DNA reads TGTGCCAGCGAAAGGGTTGAGACCCAGTACTTC. Translating gives CASERVETQYF. The chain combines TRBV2 with TRBJ2-5; D remains unclear. The CDR3 extends over 11 amino acids. Germline values: CDR1 SNHLY, CDR2 FYNNEI. The germline V and J ends were trimmed by 8 bases and 5 bases, with 9 bases remaining between them.

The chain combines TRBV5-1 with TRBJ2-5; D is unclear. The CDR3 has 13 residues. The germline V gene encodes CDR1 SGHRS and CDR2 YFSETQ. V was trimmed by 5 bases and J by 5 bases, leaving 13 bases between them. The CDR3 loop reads CASRLGLAETQYF. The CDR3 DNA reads TGCGCCAGCAGACTGGGCCTCGCGGAGACCCAGTACTTC.

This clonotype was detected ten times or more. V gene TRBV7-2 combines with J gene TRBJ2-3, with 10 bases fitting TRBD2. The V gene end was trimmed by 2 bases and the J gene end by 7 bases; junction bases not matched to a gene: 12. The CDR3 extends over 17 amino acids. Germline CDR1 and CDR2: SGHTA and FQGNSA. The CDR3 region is CASSLRGSGGALNTQYF. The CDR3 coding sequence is TGTGCCAGCAGCTTAAGGGGGAGCGGGGGGGCCCTGAATACGCAGTATTTT.

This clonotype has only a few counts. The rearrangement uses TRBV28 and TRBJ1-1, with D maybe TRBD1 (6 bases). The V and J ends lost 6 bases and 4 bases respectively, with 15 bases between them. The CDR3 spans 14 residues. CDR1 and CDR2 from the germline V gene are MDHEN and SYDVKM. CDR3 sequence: CASSLLGGPTEAFF. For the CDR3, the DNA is TGTGCCAGCAGCCTCCTCGGGGGCCCCACTGAAGCTTTCTTT.

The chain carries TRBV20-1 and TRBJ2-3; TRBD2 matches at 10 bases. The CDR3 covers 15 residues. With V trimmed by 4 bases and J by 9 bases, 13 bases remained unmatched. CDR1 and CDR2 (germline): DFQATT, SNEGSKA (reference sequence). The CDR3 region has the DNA TGCAGTGCTACCCAGCGGGGGGGCCGGGGCCCGACGCAGTATTTT. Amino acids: CSATQRGGRGPTQYF.

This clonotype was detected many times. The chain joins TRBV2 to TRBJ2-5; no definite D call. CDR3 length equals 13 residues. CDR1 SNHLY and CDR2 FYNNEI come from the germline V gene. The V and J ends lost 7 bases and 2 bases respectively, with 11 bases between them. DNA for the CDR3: TGTGCCAGCAAGTCAGGTCGGCAAGAGACCCAGTACTTC. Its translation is CASKSGRQETQYF. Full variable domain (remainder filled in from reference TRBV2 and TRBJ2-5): EPEVTQTPSHQVTQMGQEVILRCVPISNHLYFYWYRQILGQKVEFLVSFYNNEISEKSEIFDDQFSVERPDGSNFTLKIRSTKLEDSAMYFCASKSGRQETQYFGPGTRLLVL.

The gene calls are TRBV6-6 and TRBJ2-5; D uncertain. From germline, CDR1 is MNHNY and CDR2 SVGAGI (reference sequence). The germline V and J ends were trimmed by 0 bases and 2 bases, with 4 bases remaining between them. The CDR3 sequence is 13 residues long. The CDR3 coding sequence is TGTGCCAGCAGTTACTCCGCTCAAGAGACCCAGTACTTC. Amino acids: CASSYSAQETQYF.

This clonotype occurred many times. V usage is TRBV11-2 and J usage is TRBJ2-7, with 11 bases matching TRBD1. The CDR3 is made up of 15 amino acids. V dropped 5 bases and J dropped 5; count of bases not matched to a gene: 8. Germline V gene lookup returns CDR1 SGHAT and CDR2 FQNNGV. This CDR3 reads CASSHPGQGAHEQYF. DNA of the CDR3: TGTGCCAGCAGCCATCCCGGACAGGGGGCGCACGAGCAGTACTTC.

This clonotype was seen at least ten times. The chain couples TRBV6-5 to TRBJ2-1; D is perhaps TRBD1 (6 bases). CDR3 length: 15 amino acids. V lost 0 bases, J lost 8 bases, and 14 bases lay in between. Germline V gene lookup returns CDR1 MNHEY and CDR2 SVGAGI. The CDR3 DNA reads TGTGCCAGCAGTTACTCGTCCTATGGGGGCGATGAGCAGTTCTTC. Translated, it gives CASSYSSYGGDEQFF.

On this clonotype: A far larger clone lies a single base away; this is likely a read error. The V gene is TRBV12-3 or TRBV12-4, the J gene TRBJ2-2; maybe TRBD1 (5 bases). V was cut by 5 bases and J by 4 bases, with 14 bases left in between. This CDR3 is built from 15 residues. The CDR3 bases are TGTGCCAGCAGTCCCAGGGAAAGGTTCACCGGGGAGCTGTTTTTT. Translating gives CASSPRERFTGELFF.

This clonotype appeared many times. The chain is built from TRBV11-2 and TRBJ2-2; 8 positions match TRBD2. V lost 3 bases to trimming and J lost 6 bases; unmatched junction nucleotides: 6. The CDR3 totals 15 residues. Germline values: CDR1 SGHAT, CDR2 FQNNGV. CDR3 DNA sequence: TGTGCCAGCAGCTTGACGGGGGGGCCCCCCGGGGAGCTGTTTTTT. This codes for CASSLTGGPPGELFF.

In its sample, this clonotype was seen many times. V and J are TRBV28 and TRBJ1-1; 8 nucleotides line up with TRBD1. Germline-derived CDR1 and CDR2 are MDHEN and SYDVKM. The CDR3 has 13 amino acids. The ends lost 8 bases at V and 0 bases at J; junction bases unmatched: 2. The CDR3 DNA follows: TGTGCCAGCGCACAGGGGGTGAACACTGAAGCTTTCTTT. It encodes CASAQGVNTEAFF.

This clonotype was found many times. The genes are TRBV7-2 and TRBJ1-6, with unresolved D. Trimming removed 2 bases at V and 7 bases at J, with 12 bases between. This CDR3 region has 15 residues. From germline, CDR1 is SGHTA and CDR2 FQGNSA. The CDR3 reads CASSLQTPGNSPLHF. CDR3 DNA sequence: TGTGCCAGCAGCTTACAGACTCCGGGGAATTCACCCCTCCACTTT.

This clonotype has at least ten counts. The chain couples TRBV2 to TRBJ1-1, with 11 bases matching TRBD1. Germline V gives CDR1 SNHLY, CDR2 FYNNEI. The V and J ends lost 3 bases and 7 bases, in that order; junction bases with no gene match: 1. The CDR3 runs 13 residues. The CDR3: CASSEDRGLEAFF. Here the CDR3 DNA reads TGTGCCAGCAGTGAGGACAGGGGGCTTGAAGCTTTCTTT. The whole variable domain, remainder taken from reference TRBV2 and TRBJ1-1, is EPEVTQTPSHQVTQMGQEVILRCVPISNHLYFYWYRQILGQKVEFLVSFYNNEISEKSEIFDDQFSVERPDGSNFTLKIRSTKLEDSAMYFCASSEDRGLEAFFGQGTRLTVV.

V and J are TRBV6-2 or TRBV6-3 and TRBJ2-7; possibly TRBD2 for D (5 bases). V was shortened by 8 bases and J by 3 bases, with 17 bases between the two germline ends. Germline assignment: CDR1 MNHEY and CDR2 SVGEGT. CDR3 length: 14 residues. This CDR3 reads CASHDYPRNYEQYF. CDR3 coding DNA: TGTGCCAGCCACGACTATCCCCGGAACTACGAGCAGTACTTC.

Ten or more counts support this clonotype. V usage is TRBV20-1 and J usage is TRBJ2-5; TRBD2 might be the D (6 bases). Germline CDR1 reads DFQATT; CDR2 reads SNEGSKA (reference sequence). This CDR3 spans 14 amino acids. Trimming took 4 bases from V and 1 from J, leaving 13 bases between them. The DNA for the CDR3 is TGCAGTGCTACCGGGACTCGTAGCCAAGAGACCCAGTACTTC. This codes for CSATGTRSQETQYF.

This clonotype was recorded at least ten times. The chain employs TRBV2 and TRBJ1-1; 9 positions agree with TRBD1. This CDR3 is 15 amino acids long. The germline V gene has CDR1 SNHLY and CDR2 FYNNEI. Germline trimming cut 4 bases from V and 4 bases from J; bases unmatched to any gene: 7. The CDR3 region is CASSVRTGVSTEAFF. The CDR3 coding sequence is TGTGCCAGCAGTGTTCGGACAGGGGTGAGCACTGAAGCTTTCTTT.

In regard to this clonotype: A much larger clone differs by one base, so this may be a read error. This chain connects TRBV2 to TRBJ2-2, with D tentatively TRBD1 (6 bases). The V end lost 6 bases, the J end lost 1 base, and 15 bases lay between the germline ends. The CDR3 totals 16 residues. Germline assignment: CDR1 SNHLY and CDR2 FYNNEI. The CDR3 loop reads CASRERDTGNTGELFF. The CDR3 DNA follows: TGTGCCAGCAGGGAACGGGACACAGGGAACACCGGGGAGCTGTTTTTT.

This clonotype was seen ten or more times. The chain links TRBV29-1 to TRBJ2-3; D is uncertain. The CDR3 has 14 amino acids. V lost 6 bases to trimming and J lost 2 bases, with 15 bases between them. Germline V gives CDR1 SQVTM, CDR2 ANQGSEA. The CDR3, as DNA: TGCAGCGTGACGAGACTGTTCTCCACAGATACGCAGTATTTT. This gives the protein CSVTRLFSTDTQYF.

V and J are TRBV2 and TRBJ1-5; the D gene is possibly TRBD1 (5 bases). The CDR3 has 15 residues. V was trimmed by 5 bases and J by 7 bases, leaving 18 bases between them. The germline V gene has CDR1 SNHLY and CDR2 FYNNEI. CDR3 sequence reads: CASSFSGTQGQPQHF. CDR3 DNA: TGTGCCAGCAGTTTCTCCGGGACCCAGGGACAGCCCCAGCATTTT.

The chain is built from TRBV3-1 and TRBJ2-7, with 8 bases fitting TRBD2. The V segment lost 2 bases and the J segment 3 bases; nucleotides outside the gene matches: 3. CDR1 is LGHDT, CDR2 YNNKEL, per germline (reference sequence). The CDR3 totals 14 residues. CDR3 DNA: TGTGCCAGCAGCCAAAGACGGGGGGGCTACGAGCAGTACTTC. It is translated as CASSQRRGGYEQYF.

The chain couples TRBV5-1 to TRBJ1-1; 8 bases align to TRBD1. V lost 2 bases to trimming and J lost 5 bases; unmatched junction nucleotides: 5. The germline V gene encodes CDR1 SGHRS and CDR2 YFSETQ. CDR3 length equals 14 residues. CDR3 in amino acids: CASSFFDRGTEAFF. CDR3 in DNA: TGCGCCAGCAGCTTTTTCGACAGGGGAACTGAAGCTTTCTTT.

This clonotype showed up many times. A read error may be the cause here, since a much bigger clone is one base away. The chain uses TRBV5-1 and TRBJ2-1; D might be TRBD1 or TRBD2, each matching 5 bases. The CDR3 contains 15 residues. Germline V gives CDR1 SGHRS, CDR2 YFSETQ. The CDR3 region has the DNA TGCGCCAGCAGCTACGACACGGGGCTGGGCAATGAGCAGTCCTTC. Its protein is CASSYDTGLGNEQSF.

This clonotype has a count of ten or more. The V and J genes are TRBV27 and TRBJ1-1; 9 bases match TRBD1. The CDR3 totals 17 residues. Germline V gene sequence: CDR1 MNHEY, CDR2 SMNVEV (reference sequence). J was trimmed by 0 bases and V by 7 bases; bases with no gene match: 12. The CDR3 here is CASTPGQGKLLNTEAFF. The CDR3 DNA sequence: TGTGCCAGCACCCCCGGACAGGGGAAGCTATTGAACACTGAAGCTTTCTTT.

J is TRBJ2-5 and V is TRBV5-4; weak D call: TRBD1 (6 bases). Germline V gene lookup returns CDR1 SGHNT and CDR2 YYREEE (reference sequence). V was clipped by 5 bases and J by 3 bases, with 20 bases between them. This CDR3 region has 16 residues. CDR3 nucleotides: TGTGCCAGCAGATCCCGGGACAACATTATGGAAGAGACCCAGTACTTC. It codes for CASRSRDNIMEETQYF.